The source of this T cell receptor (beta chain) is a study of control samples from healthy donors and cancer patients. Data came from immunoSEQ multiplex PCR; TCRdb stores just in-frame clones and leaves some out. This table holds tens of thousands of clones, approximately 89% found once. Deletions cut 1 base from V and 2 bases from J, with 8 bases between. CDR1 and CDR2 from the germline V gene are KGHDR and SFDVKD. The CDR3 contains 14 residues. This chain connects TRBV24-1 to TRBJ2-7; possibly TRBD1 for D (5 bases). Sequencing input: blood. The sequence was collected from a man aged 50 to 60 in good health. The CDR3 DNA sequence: TGTGCCACCAGTGATTTAGACAGCCCCTACGAGCAGTACTTC. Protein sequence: CATSDLDSPYEQYF.